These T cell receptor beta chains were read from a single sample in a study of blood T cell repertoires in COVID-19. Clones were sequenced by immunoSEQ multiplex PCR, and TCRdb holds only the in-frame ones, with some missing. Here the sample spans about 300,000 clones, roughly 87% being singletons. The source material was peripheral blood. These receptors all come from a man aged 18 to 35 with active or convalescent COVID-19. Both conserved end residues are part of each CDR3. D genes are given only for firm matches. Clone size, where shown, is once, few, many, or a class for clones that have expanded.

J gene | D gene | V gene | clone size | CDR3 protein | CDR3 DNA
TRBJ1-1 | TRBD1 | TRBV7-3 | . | CASSAGGQNTEAFF | TGTGCCAGCAGCGCAGGGGGCCAAAACACTGAAGCTTTCTTT
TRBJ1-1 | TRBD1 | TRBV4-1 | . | CASSHPGQGATEAFF | TGCGCCAGCAGCCACCCGGGACAGGGGGCTACTGAAGCTTTCTTT
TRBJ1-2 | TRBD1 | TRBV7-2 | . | CAGAGTGGYGYTF | TGTGCCGGAGCGGGGACAGGGGGCTATGGCTACACCTTC
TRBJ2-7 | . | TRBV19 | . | CASSIAGPGSVEQYF | TGTGCCAGTAGTATTGCAGGGCCTGGATCAGTCGAGCAGTACTTC
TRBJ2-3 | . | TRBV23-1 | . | CASSQDILWYSTDTQYF | TGCGCCAGCAGCCAAGACATTTTATGGTATAGCACAGATACGCAGTATTTT
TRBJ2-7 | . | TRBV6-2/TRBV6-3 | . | CASSRTESYEQYF | TGTGCCAGCAGTCGGACAGAAAGCTACGAGCAGTACTTC
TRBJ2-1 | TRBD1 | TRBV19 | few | CATNIGTAKFF | TGTGCCACAAACATCGGGACAGCTAAGTTCTTC
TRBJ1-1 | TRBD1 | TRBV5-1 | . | CASSPSNRDSSEAFF | TGCGCCAGCAGCCCTTCCAACCGGGACAGCTCTGAAGCTTTCTTT
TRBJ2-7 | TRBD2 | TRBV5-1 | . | CASSPSGASSYEQYF | TGCGCCAGCAGCCCCAGCGGGGCTAGCTCCTACGAGCAGTACTTC
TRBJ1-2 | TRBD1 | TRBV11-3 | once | CASSFRTGAGYTF | TGTGCCAGCAGCTTCAGGACAGGGGCTGGCTACACCTTC
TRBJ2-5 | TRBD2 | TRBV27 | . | CASRYTGGEETQYF | TGTGCCAGCAGATATACGGGGGGAGAAGAGACCCAGTACTTC
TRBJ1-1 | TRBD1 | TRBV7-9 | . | CASSSPQGRNTEAFF | TGTGCCAGCAGCTCCCCACAGGGGCGAAACACTGAAGCTTTCTTT
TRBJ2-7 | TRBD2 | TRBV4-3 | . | CASSQYSGGLYEQYF | TGCGCCAGCAGCCAATACAGCGGGGGGCTCTACGAGCAGTACTTC
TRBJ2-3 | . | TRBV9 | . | CASSSPTGTSTDTQYF | TGTGCCAGCAGTTCCCCGACAGGGACTAGCACAGATACGCAGTATTTT
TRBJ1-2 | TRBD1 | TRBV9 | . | CASSGGQGVGGYTF | TGTGCCAGCAGCGGAGGACAGGGGGTAGGTGGCTACACCTTC
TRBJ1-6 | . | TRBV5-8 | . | CASSPSSPLHF | TGTGCCAGCAGCCCCTCTTCACCCCTCCACTTT
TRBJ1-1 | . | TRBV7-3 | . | CASSLRNAGNTEAFF | TGTGCCAGCAGCTTAAGAAACGCGGGGAACACTGAAGCTTTCTTT
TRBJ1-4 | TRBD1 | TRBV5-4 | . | CASSLQGATNEKLFF | TGTGCCAGCAGCCTGCAGGGGGCAACTAATGAAAAACTGTTTTTT
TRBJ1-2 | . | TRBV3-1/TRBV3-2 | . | CASSQERFGYGYTF | TGTGCCAGCAGCCAAGAGCGGTTCGGCTATGGCTACACCTTC
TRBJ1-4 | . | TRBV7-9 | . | CASSFTQDEKLFF | TGTGCCAGCAGCTTCACGCAGGATGAAAAACTGTTTTTT
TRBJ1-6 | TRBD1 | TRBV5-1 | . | CASSPRTGDADSPLHF | TGCGCCAGCAGCCCACGGACAGGGGACGCGGATTCACCCCTCCACTTT
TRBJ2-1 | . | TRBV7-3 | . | CASSPRGQASYNEQFF | TGTGCCAGCAGCCCTCGGGGTCAGGCCTCCTACAATGAGCAGTTCTTC
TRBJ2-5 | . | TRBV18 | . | CASSPFGDWRQETQYF | TGTGCCAGCTCACCTTTTGGGGACTGGCGGCAAGAGACCCAGTACTTC
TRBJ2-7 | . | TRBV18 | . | CASSPRSPGHEQYF | TGTGCCAGCTCACCACGAAGTCCGGGTCACGAGCAGTACTTC
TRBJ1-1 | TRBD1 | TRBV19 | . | CASSRTGQNPEAFF | TGTGCCAGTAGTCGGACAGGGCAAAACCCTGAAGCTTTCTTT
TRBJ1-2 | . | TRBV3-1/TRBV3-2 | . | CASSQGRITSNYGYTF | TGTGCCAGCAGCCAGGGGCGCATTACTTCTAACTATGGCTACACCTTC
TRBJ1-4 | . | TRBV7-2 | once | CASSLNRGTYEKLFF | TGTGCCAGCAGCTTAAATCGGGGTACCTATGAAAAACTGTTTTTT
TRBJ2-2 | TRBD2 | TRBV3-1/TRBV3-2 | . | CASSQDSASGGELFF | TGTGCCAGCAGCCAAGATTCGGCTAGCGGTGGGGAGCTGTTTTTT
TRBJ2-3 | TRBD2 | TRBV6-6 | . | CASSLSPPGGNRDTQYF | TGTGCCAGCAGTCTCTCTCCTCCGGGGGGTAACAGAGATACGCAGTATTTT
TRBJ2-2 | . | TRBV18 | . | CASSPPAHAGELFF | TGTGCCAGCTCACCACCTGCGCATGCCGGGGAGCTGTTTTTT
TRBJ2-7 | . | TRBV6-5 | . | CASGFRLGGDEQYF | TGTGCCAGCGGGTTCAGGTTGGGGGGAGACGAGCAGTACTTC
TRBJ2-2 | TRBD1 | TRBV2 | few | CASRESRGFGELFF | TGTGCCAGCAGAGAAAGCAGGGGGTTCGGGGAGCTGTTTTTT
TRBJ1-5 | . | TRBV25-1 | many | CASSEHSDNQPQHF | TGTGCCAGCAGCGAACACTCCGACAATCAGCCCCAGCATTTT
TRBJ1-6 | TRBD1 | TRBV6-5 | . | CASRQGARSPLHF | TGTGCCAGCAGACAGGGGGCTCGGTCACCCCTCCACTTT
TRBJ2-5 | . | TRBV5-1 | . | CASSFQATQETQYF | TGCGCCAGCAGCTTCCAAGCGACCCAAGAGACCCAGTACTTC
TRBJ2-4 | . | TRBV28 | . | CASSSGALGKNIQYF | TGTGCCAGCAGTTCGGGAGCTCTGGGCAAAAACATTCAGTACTTC
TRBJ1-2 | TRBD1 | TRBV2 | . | CASRKQGAEGYTF | TGTGCCAGCAGGAAGCAGGGGGCGGAAGGCTACACCTTC
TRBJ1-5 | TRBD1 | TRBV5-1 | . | CASSLTPGQVNQPQHF | TGCGCCAGCAGCTTGACCCCGGGACAGGTCAATCAGCCCCAGCATTTT
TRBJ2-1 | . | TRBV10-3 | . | CAITHEGRGSYNEQFF | TGTGCCATCACCCATGAGGGGCGGGGTTCCTACAATGAGCAGTTCTTC
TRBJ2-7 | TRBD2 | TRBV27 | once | CASSRPSGLAGAYEQYF | TGTGCCAGCAGCAGGCCCTCCGGACTAGCGGGGGCCTACGAGCAGTACTTC
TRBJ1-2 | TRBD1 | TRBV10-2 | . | CASRGDRGGGYTF | TGCGCCAGCAGGGGGGACAGGGGTGGTGGCTACACCTTC
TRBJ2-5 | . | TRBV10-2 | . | CASGSGSQYF | TGCGCCAGCGGATCGGGGTCCCAGTACTTC